The clone carrying this T cell receptor (beta chain) was observed a handful of times. RNA transcripts yielded amplified TCR beta CDR3 regions. HTBI primers drove first-round RT-PCR of the TCR CDR3. Via MiXCR, TCRdb re-called the multiplex PCR reads, giving one row per CDR3 protein. This sample has some 270,000 distinct CDR3 sequences; roughly 15% occur once, and the top ten carry 7.8%. The data were obtained in a study of T cells in Graves' hyperthyroidism and ophthalmopathy. V was cut by 0 bases and J by 10 bases, with 12 bases left in between. The germline CDR1 and CDR2 sequences are LNHNV and YYDKDF (reference sequence). The CDR3 contains 13 residues.

This rearrangement joins TRBV15 to TRBJ1-1, with no clear D. This sequence was found in a woman in her thirties with Graves' hyperthyroidism that later progressed to Graves' ophthalmopathy. Sequenced input: blood. The CDR3 spells CATSREGRSAAFF. DNA of the CDR3: TGTGCCACCAGCAGAGAGGGCCGCTCCGCAGCTTTCTTT.